These 24 T cell receptor beta chains originate from one sample sequenced in a study of post-analysis software for immune sequencing data. TCR beta cDNA libraries had unique molecular identifiers. TCRdb analysed the PCR reads with MiXCR anew, one entry per CDR3 protein. The data show fewer than 850,000 distinct CDR3 sequences, with just under 30% seen just once and 0.5% to 0.6% held by the top ten. Which antigens these TCRs recognize remains unknown. Study observations and caveats: Comparison of patients with controls showed four or five TRBV segments more frequent in patients, TRBV5-6, TRBV5-1 and TRBV20-1 among them.

Sequencing was carried out using blood. These receptors originate from a girl aged 10-17 years with multiple sclerosis.

As concerns this clonotype: A read error may account for a junction end that differs from germline. The J gene is TRBJ1-4, the V gene TRBV3-1; no definite D call. CDR1 and CDR2 from the germline V gene are LGHDT and YNNKEL (reference sequence). The CDR3 is 13 residues long. CDR3: CASAARWDEKLFF. CDR3 coding DNA: TGTGCCAGCGCCGCCCGGTGGGATGAAAAGCTGTTTTTT.

V usage is TRBV7-2 and J usage is TRBJ2-3; D may be TRBD1 (5 bases). The CDR3 consists of 14 residues. Deletions cut 1 base from V and 6 bases from J, with 11 bases between. Germline CDR1 is SGHTA and CDR2 is FQGNSA. CDR3 in DNA: TGTGCCAGCAGCTTAGTGTGGGGCGAGGATACGCAGTATTTT. Translation: CASSLVWGEDTQYF.

The V and J genes are TRBV10-3 and TRBJ2-3; TRBD2 matches 12 bases. This CDR3 has 15 residues. CDR1 ENHRY and CDR2 SYGVKD come from the germline V gene. With V trimmed by 6 bases and J by 2 bases, 3 bases remained unmatched. CDR3 region: CAIRGTSGFTDTQYF. The CDR3 nucleotides are TGTGCCATCAGGGGGACTAGCGGGTTCACAGATACGCAGTATTTT.

This CDR3 reads CSVGQGYETQYF. DNA of the CDR3: TGCAGCGTTGGGCAGGGATACGAGACCCAGTACTTC. The chain combines TRBV29-1 with TRBJ2-5, with D perhaps matching TRBD1 (5 bases). The CDR3 sequence is 12 residues long. CDR1 and CDR2 from the germline V gene are SQVTM and ANQGSEA. Trimming took 4 bases from V and 5 from J, leaving 11 bases between them.

This clonotype has more than one count but fewer than ten. The gene calls are TRBV7-2 and TRBJ2-1; TRBD2 agrees at 11 bases. V was clipped by 7 bases and J by 10 bases; unmatched bases: 9. Germline V CDR1 and CDR2: SGHTA, FQGNSA. CDR3 length: 14 amino acids. CDR3 loop: CASTRIAGGLEQFF. DNA for the CDR3: TGTGCCAGCACCCGAATAGCGGGAGGGCTAGAGCAGTTCTTC.

The V and J genes are TRBV5-1 and TRBJ2-3; D ambiguous. CDR1 SGHRS and CDR2 YFSETQ come from the germline V gene. The CDR3 is 15 amino acids. The V and J ends lost 3 bases and 3 bases respectively, with 14 bases between them. This CDR3 reads CASSYRTDRTDTQYF. CDR3 bases: TGCGCCAGCAGCTATAGGACCGACCGAACAGATACGCAGTATTTT.

V gene TRBV7-9 combines with J gene TRBJ1-1, with a tentative D call TRBD1 (6 bases). This CDR3 comprises 17 residues. CDR1 and CDR2 from the germline V gene are SEHNR and FQNEAQ (reference sequence). The V and J ends lost 4 bases and 0 bases respectively, with 18 bases between them. CDR3 bases: TGTGCCAGCAGCTCTAGAGGGGGAAGGGGCCTGAACACTGAAGCTTTCTTT. It is translated as CASSSRGGRGLNTEAFF.

This clonotype turned up a few times. A much more abundant neighbour one base away suggests this may be a read error. The chain has TRBV7-2 and TRBJ1-1, with 8 nucleotides matching TRBD1. With V trimmed by 5 bases and J by 4 bases, 3 bases remained unmatched. The CDR3 consists of 13 residues. The germline gives CDR1 SGHTA, CDR2 FQGNSA. This CDR3 reads CASSITGGTEAFF. As DNA, the CDR3 is TGTGCCAGCAGCATAACAGGGGGCACTGAAGCTTTCTTT. Complete variable domain (other parts from reference TRBV7-2 and TRBJ1-1): GAGVSQSPSNKVTEKGKDVELRCDPISGHTALYWYRQSLGQGLEFLIYFQGNSAPDKSGLPSDRFSAERTGGSVSTLTIQRTQQEDSAVYLCASSITGGTEAFFGQGTRLTVV.

The chain employs TRBV2 and TRBJ2-7; no definite D call. CDR1 is SNHLY, CDR2 FYNNEI, per germline. Trimming left V 7 bases short and J 0 bases short, with 13 bases between. The CDR3 is 14 amino acids. The CDR3 loop reads CASTYDRSSYEQYF. CDR3 bases: TGTGCCAGCACGTACGACCGGAGCTCCTACGAGCAGTACTTC.

The chain joins TRBV20-1 to TRBJ2-1; the match to TRBD2 covers 7 bases. The junction had 6 bases not matched to a gene; V was cut back by 5 bases and J by 8 bases. CDR1 and CDR2 from the germline V gene are DFQATT and SNEGSKA (reference sequence). The CDR3 spans 12 residues. This CDR3 reads CSASSGFDEQFF. The CDR3 DNA sequence: TGCAGTGCTTCTAGCGGTTTTGATGAGCAGTTCTTC.

The table lists this clonotype with a few counts. The rearrangement links TRBV4-3 to TRBJ2-7, with 10 nucleotides matching TRBD1. The germline V gene has CDR1 LGHNA and CDR2 YSLEER. This CDR3 region has 14 residues. The V segment lost 2 bases and the J segment 9 bases; nucleotides outside the gene matches: 7. Here the CDR3 reads CASSQSGQGTVQYF. The DNA of the CDR3 is TGCGCCAGCAGCCAATCGGGACAGGGGACGGTGCAGTACTTC.

In this sample, this clonotype turned up a few times. The J gene is TRBJ2-7, the V gene TRBV25-1, with 8 nucleotides matching TRBD2. The J call may be incorrect, as the DNA end agrees better with TRBJ2-4. CDR3 length: 16 residues. Germline V CDR1 and CDR2: MGHDK, SYGVNS. Written as DNA, the CDR3 is TGTGCCAGCACCCCCCAAGGGAGCGGGAGTGAAAACATTCAGTACTTC. It codes for CASTPQGSGSENIQYF.

The chain is built from TRBV3-1 and TRBJ2-5; unclear D gene. The V end was cut by 2 bases, the J end by 2 bases, with 6 bases between. The CDR3 consists of 13 residues. CDR1 and CDR2 (germline): LGHDT, YNNKEL (reference sequence). The CDR3 DNA reads TGTGCCAGCAGCCAAACCCCACAAGAGACCCAGTACTTC. Protein: CASSQTPQETQYF.

This clonotype was picked up a small number of times. The gene calls are TRBV10-3 and TRBJ1-5; TRBD1 matches at 7 bases. V gave up 6 bases and J gave up 4 bases; unmatched junction bases: 6. This CDR3 has 14 amino acids. Germline CDR1 is ENHRY and CDR2 is SYGVKD. The DNA for the CDR3 is TGTGCCATCAGACCAGACAGGGCTAATCAGCCCCAGCATTTT. Translation: CAIRPDRANQPQHF.

The chain uses TRBV6-5 and TRBJ1-4; TRBD1 aligns across 7 bases. CDR3 length: 15 amino acids. The V gene end was trimmed by 6 bases and the J gene end by 8 bases; junction bases not matched to a gene: 12. Germline CDR1 and CDR2: MNHEY and SVGAGI. The CDR3 nucleotides are TGTGCCAGCAGAGACAGGGCATCCGTAGTAGAAAAACTGTTTTTT. Residues: CASRDRASVVEKLFF.

For this clonotype: A junction boundary mismatches the germline segment, possibly from a read error. This chain links TRBV6-5 with TRBJ2-3; 9 positions match TRBD2. Germline CDR1 is MNHEY and CDR2 is SVGAGI. This CDR3 comprises 15 residues. CDR3: CACRGLGGGADTQYF. CDR3 sequence (DNA): TGTGCCTGCAGGGGCTTGGGCGGGGGGGCGGATACGCAGTATTTT.

The chain has TRBV5-1 and TRBJ2-7; 13 nucleotides match TRBD2. V lost 4 bases, J lost 2 bases, and 6 bases stayed unmatched. The V gene's germline CDR1 is SGHRS and CDR2 YFSETQ. The CDR3 covers 16 residues. CDR3 sequence reads: CASSLKGTSGTYEQYF. The CDR3 coding sequence is TGCGCCAGCAGCCTGAAAGGGACTAGCGGGACCTACGAGCAGTACTTC.

This clonotype was counted only a few times. The V and J genes are TRBV20-1 and TRBJ2-5, with a weak D call TRBD2 (7 bases). This CDR3 has 13 residues. The germline V and J ends were trimmed by 6 bases and 5 bases, with 16 bases remaining between them. The germline V gene has CDR1 DFQATT and CDR2 SNEGSKA (reference sequence). The CDR3 DNA reads TGCAGTGCCGTGGGGGGGGGGCAGGAGACCCAGTACTTC. This sequence encodes CSAVGGGQETQYF.

Note on this clonotype: This clone may be a read error of a much larger clone one base away. The chain is built from TRBV20-1 and TRBJ2-7; D may be TRBD2 (5 bases). The CDR3 covers 14 residues. Germline CDR1 reads DFQATT; CDR2 reads SNEGSKA (reference sequence). The CDR3 DNA is TGCAATGCTAGAAGGATCGGGATCTCCTACGAGCAGTACTTC. It is translated as CNARRIGISYEQYF.

J is TRBJ2-3 and V is TRBV7-9; D may be TRBD2 (5 bases). Trimming took 1 base from V and 1 from J, leaving 21 bases between them. The germline CDR1 and CDR2 sequences are SEHNR and FQNEAQ (reference sequence). The CDR3 runs to 19 residues. DNA for the CDR3: TGTGCCAGCAGCTTAGTTACGTCCCTGAGCGGAGGACGCACAGATACGCAGTATTTT. It specifies CASSLVTSLSGGRTDTQYF. The complete variable domain, with remaining parts taken from reference TRBV7-9 and TRBJ2-3, reads DTGVSQNPRHKITKRGQNVTFRCDPISEHNRLYWYRQTLGQGPEFLTYFQNEAQLEKSRLLSDRFSAERPKGSFSTLEIQRTEQGDSAMYLCASSLVTSLSGGRTDTQYFGPGTRLTVL.

This clonotype turned up a few times. This sequence joins TRBV27 and TRBJ2-3, with unresolved D. The CDR3 is 13 residues long. Germline V gene sequence: CDR1 MNHEY, CDR2 SMNVEV (reference sequence). Between the trimmed V and J ends, which lost 10 bases and 1 base, there was a span of 12 bases. CDR3 coding DNA: TGTGCCATCTCCTCCCGACGCACAGATACGCAGTATTTT. It yields the protein CAISSRRTDTQYF.

The CDR3 bases are TGTGCCAGCAGCCCCATCCACCAGGGGGCGAACGGCTACACCTTC. It specifies CASSPIHQGANGYTF. This chain connects TRBV11-2 to TRBJ1-2, with 8 nucleotides matching TRBD1. This CDR3 is 15 amino acids long. Per germline, CDR1 SGHAT and CDR2 FQNNGV. V was pared by 5 bases and J by 8 bases, with 13 bases of the junction left unmatched.

This clonotype was observed a handful of times. The CDR3 sequence: CASTTSGGLNAEAFF. Written as DNA, the CDR3 is TGTGCCAGCACCACGTCGGGGGGCTTAAACGCTGAAGCTTTCTTT. This chain uses TRBV28 with TRBJ1-1, with D perhaps TRBD1 (6 bases). V was pared by 7 bases and J by 6 bases, with 21 bases between. Germline values: CDR1 MDHEN, CDR2 SYDVKM. CDR3 length: 15 residues.

The chain combines TRBV7-2 with TRBJ2-5; 11 bases align to TRBD2. V shed 6 bases, J shed 11 bases, and the junction held 11 bases outside the gene matches. Germline CDR1 SGHTA, CDR2 FQGNSA. This CDR3 region has 14 residues. This CDR3 is CASRPSGGRREQYF. CDR3 DNA: TGTGCCAGCAGACCTAGCGGGGGGCGGCGGGAGCAGTACTTC. Combining the CDR3 with reference TRBV7-2 and TRBJ2-5 gives the whole variable domain GAGVSQSPSNKVTEKGKDVELRCDPISGHTALYWYRQSLGQGLEFLIYFQGNSAPDKSGLPSDRFSAERTGGSVSTLTIQRTQQEDSAVYLCASRPSGGRREQYFGPGTRLLVL.